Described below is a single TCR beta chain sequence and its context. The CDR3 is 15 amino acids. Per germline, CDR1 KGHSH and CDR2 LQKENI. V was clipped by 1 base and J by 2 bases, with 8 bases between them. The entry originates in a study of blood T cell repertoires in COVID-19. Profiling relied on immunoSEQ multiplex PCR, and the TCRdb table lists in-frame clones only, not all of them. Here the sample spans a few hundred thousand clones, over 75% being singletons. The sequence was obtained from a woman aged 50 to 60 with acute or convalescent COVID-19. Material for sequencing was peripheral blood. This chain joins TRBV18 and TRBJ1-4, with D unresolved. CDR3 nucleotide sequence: TGTGCCAGCTCACCACGGCCAGATACTAATGAAAAACTGTTTTTT. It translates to CASSPRPDTNEKLFF.